These 2 T cell receptor beta chains came from one sample sequenced in a study of blood T cell repertoires in COVID-19. Data came from immunoSEQ multiplex PCR; TCRdb stores just in-frame clones and leaves some out. The table lists about 250,000 clones, around 88% of them singletons. Sequencing input: peripheral blood. The origin of the receptors is a man aged 40-55 years with active or convalescent COVID-19.

This chain joins TRBV6-5 and TRBJ2-7; possibly TRBD1 for D (5 bases). Per germline, CDR1 MNHEY and CDR2 SVGAGI. The CDR3 has 14 amino acids. Between the trimmed V and J ends, which lost 0 bases and 7 bases, there was a span of 13 bases. CDR3 in amino acids: CASSYSPGLGEQYF. In nucleotides, the CDR3 is TGTGCCAGCAGTTACTCGCCAGGGCTGGGGGAGCAGTACTTC.

The rearrangement uses TRBV29-1 and TRBJ2-3; D is unresolved. The CDR3 runs 13 residues. V lost 3 bases and J 0 bases, leaving 7 bases between the germline ends. Germline loops: CDR1 SQVTM, CDR2 ANQGSEA. The CDR3 loop reads CSVDPQSTDTQYF. The DNA for the CDR3 is TGCAGCGTTGATCCCCAGAGCACAGATACGCAGTATTTT.